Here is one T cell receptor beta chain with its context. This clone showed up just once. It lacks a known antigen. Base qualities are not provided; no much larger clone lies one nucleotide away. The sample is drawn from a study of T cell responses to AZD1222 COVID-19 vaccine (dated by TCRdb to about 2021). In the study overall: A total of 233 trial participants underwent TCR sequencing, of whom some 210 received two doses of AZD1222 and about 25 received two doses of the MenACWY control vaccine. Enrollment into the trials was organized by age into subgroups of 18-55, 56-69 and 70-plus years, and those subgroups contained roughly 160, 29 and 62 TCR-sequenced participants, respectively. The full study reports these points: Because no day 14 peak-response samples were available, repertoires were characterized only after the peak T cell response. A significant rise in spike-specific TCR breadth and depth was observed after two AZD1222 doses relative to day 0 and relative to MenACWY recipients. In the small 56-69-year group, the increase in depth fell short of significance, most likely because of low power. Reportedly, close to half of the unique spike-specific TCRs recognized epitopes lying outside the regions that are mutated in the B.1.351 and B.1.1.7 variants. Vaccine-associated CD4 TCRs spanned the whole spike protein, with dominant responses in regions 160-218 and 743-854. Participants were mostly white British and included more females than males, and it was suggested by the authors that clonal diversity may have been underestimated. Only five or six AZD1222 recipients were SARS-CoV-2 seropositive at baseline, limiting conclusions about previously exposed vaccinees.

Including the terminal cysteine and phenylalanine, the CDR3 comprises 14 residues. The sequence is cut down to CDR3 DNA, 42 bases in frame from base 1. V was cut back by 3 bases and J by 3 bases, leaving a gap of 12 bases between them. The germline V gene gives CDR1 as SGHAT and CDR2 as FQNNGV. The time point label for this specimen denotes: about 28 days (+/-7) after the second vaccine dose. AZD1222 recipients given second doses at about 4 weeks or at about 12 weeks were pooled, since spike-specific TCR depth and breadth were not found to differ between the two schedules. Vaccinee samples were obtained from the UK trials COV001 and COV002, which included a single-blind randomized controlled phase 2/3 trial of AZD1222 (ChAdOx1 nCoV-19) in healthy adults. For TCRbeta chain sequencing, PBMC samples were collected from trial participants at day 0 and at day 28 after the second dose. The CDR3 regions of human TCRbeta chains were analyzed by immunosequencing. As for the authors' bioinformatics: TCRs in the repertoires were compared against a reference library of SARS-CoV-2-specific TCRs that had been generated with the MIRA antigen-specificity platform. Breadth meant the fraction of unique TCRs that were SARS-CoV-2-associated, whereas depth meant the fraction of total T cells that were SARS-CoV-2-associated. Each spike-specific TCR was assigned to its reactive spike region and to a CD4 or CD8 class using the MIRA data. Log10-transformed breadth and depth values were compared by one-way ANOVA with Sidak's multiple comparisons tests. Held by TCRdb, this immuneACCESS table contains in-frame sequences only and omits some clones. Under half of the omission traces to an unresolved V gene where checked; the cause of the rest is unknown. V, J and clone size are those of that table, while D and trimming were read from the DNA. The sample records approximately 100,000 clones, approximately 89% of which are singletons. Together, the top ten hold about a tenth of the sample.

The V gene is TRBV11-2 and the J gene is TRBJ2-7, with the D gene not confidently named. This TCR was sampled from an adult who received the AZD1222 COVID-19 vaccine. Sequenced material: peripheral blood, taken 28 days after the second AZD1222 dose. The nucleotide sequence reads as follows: TGTGCCAGCAGCTTCATACCCCAAGGCTACGAGCAGTACTTC. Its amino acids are CASSFIPQGYEQYF.